This T cell receptor beta chain is drawn from a study of human T cells and chemical hapten exposure. Overall study results and limits: TCRs exceeding a frequency of 1 in 1000 stayed unchanged under DPC sensitization. Among expanded TCRs, significantly more large CDR3 similarity clusters formed than among controls.

Time point described: patch test 2, 6 weeks after DPC sensitization. Specified treatment: therapeutic diphenylcyclopropenone sensitization with weekly scalp DPC. In germline, CDR1 is DFQATT, CDR2 SNEGSKA (reference sequence). The CDR3 extends over 16 amino acids. Trimming at V came to 0 bases and at J to 2 bases, leaving 6 bases not matched to a gene. TCRdb reanalysed the RACE reads using MiXCR and keeps one entry per CDR3 protein. Seen here are 330,000 or so distinct CDR3 sequences, just under 6.5% observed once, and the top ten hold about 5.4%. With regard to this clonotype: The antigen is unknown.

The J gene is TRBJ2-3, the V gene TRBV20-1, with TRBD2 matching over 9 bases. This clonotype was obtained from a woman under 30 with alopecia areata. Some clones in this sample may be carry-over from other donors' samples. The sample in question was whole blood, obtained in connection with sensitization to the hapten diphenylcyclopropenone (DPC). CDR3 DNA sequence: TGCAGTGCTAGAGACGTCGGACTAGCGAACACAGATACGCAGTATTTT. Its protein product is CSARDVGLANTDTQYF.